One and the same sample provided the 6 T cell receptor beta chains below, sequenced in a study of identical twins. TCRdb processed the 5' RACE reads anew with MiXCR; each CDR3 protein has one entry. The sample has about 900,000 distinct CDR3 sequences; roughly an eighth are singletons. The data were also submitted as part of a second study, on yellow fever vaccine responses in identical twins.

The sample taken for sequencing was PBMCs. Receptors were obtained from a woman aged 18-29 years in good health.

This clonotype was seen more than once but under ten times. V is TRBV28 and J is TRBJ2-1, with D possibly TRBD1 on 6 matching bases. CDR3 length equals 14 residues. The ends were cut back, 8 bases at V and 3 bases at J, with 14 bases in the middle. Per germline, CDR1 MDHEN and CDR2 SYDVKM. The CDR3 sequence: CASEGDGNYNEQFF. CDR3 in DNA: TGTGCCAGCGAGGGGGACGGGAACTACAATGAGCAGTTCTTC.

The chain has TRBV5-1 and TRBJ2-2; tentatively, D is TRBD1 (5 bases). Trimming stripped 5 bases from V and 1 base from J, with 9 bases between. The CDR3 extends over 14 amino acids. The germline gives CDR1 SGHRS, CDR2 YFSETQ. In DNA, the CDR3 is TGCGCCAGCAGAATAGACAGGAACACCGGGGAGCTGTTTTTT. Its protein is CASRIDRNTGELFF. The complete variable domain, with remaining parts taken from reference TRBV5-1 and TRBJ2-2, reads KAGVTQTPRYLIKTRGQQVTLSCSPISGHRSVSWYQQTPGQGLQFLFEYFSETQRNKGNFPGRFSGRQFSNSRSEMNVSTLELGDSALYLCASRIDRNTGELFFGEGSRLTVL.

This clonotype has a count of ten or more. The rearrangement uses TRBV6-1 and TRBJ2-7; TRBD1 aligns across 8 bases. This CDR3 comprises 15 residues. CDR1 MNHNS and CDR2 SASEGT come from the germline V gene. With V trimmed by 10 bases and J by 2 bases, 13 bases remained unmatched. CDR3 sequence: CATRGRGLDPYEQYF. In DNA form, the CDR3 reads TGTGCCACACGAGGCAGGGGGCTCGATCCCTACGAGCAGTACTTC.

This clonotype appeared many times. This chain joins TRBV4-2 and TRBJ2-2, with no clear D. The V end was cut by 3 bases, the J end by 5 bases, with 4 bases between. Looked up from germline, CDR1 is LGHNA and CDR2 is YNFKEQ. The CDR3 is 12 residues long. The CDR3 reads CASSHRTGELFF. The CDR3 DNA sequence: TGTGCCAGCAGCCATCGGACCGGGGAGCTGTTTTTT.

The chain carries TRBV24-1 and TRBJ2-1; perhaps TRBD2 as D (5 bases). Germline V gene data show CDR1 as KGHDR and CDR2 as SFDVKD. V lost 5 bases and J 10 bases, leaving 8 bases between the germline ends. The CDR3 covers 11 residues. CDR3 region: CATSGGIEQFF. The CDR3 bases are TGTGCCACCAGTGGAGGGATCGAGCAGTTCTTC.

This clonotype was counted only a few times. CDR3: CASSHQDRLDYEKLFF. CDR3 in DNA: TGTGCCAGCAGTCACCAGGACAGGCTAGACTATGAAAAACTGTTTTTT. The genes are TRBV27 and TRBJ1-4; 7 bases line up with TRBD1. Unmatched junction bases numbered 12, after V lost 5 bases and J lost 6 bases. Germline CDR1 reads MNHEY; CDR2 reads SMNVEV (reference sequence). The CDR3 totals 16 residues.